The 27 T cell receptor beta chains in this list originate from one sample, sequenced in a study of identical twins. From the 5' RACE reads, TCRdb called clonotypes with MiXCR, one entry per CDR3 protein. The sample yields about 200,000 distinct CDR3 sequences, approximately 8.3% seen once. These same records also appear under a second study, on yellow fever vaccine responses in identical twins.

The sample was memory (CD45RO+) T cells sorted from blood. The receptors originated from a woman under 30 in good health.

The rearrangement links TRBV12-3 or TRBV12-4 to TRBJ2-7; possible D gene TRBD2, 6 bases. The germline V and J ends were trimmed by 3 bases and 1 base, with 13 bases remaining between them. The CDR3 is made up of 15 amino acids. CDR3 region: CASSFRKRGSYEQYF. CDR3 bases: TGTGCCAGCAGTTTCCGTAAACGGGGGTCCTACGAGCAGTACTTC.

This clonotype came up many times. The rearrangement joins TRBV20-1 to TRBJ2-7; maybe TRBD1 (6 bases). Trimming shortened V by 0 bases and J by 3 bases, and 15 bases separated the two germline ends. Germline V gene sequence: CDR1 DFQATT, CDR2 SNEGSKA (reference sequence). The CDR3 loop spans 15 amino acids. The chain's CDR3 is CSARDHQGIYYEQYF. Here the CDR3 DNA reads TGCAGTGCTAGAGATCACCAGGGGATTTACTACGAGCAGTACTTC.

This clonotype has only a few counts. This sequence joins TRBV11-2 and TRBJ2-3; 10 nucleotides line up with TRBD1. This CDR3 comprises 14 residues. Germline-derived CDR1 and CDR2 are SGHAT and FQNNGV. Trimming took 8 bases from V and 4 from J; bases not matched to a gene: 6. CDR3: CASGRDRGADTQYF. CDR3 DNA: TGTGCCAGCGGCCGGGACAGGGGAGCAGATACGCAGTATTTT. Full variable domain (outside the CDR3, taken from reference TRBV11-2 and TRBJ2-3): EAGVAQSPRYKIIEKRQSVAFWCNPISGHATLYWYQQILGQGPKLLIQFQNNGVVDDSQLPKDRFSAERLKGVDSTLKIQPAKLEDSAVYLCASGRDRGADTQYFGPGTRLTVL.

The rearrangement joins TRBV5-1 to TRBJ2-7; 10 positions match TRBD2. CDR1 and CDR2 (germline): SGHRS, YFSETQ. CDR3 length: 14 residues. The trim removed 2 bases at V and 9 bases at J, leaving 8 bases unmatched. The CDR3 is CASSFGLAEEGQYF. In DNA, the CDR3 is TGCGCCAGCAGCTTCGGACTAGCGGAGGAGGGGCAGTACTTC.

The chain uses TRBV6-2 or TRBV6-3 and TRBJ2-1; 10 nucleotides match TRBD2. The V and J ends lost 4 bases and 7 bases, in that order; junction bases with no gene match: 7. The CDR3 extends over 15 amino acids. The germline V gene has CDR1 MNHEY and CDR2 SVGEGT. CDR3 loop: CASSFLAGVGNEQFF. The CDR3, as DNA: TGTGCCAGCAGTTTCCTAGCGGGAGTTGGGAATGAGCAGTTCTTC.

The rearrangement joins TRBV7-9 to TRBJ2-1; 8 bases fit TRBD1. Germline V lookup: CDR1 SEHNR, CDR2 FQNEAQ (reference sequence). This CDR3 is 16 amino acids long. J lost 7 bases, V lost 1 base, and 9 bases had no gene match. CDR3 sequence reads: CASSLGVSQGGNEQFF. The CDR3 coding sequence is TGTGCCAGCAGCTTAGGGGTCTCACAGGGGGGTAATGAGCAGTTCTTC.

This clonotype was seen a few times. The chain carries TRBV6-5 and TRBJ2-5; D is possibly TRBD2 (5 bases). The germline CDR1 and CDR2 sequences are MNHEY and SVGAGI. This CDR3 is 16 amino acids long. Between the trimmed V and J ends, which lost 4 bases and 4 bases, there was a span of 19 bases. In nucleotides, the CDR3 is TGTGCCAGCAGTTTGAGTCGAGCGTTGCGGGCAGAGACCCAGTACTTC. Translated: CASSLSRALRAETQYF.

The V and J genes are TRBV27 and TRBJ1-5, with D maybe TRBD1 (5 bases). This CDR3 is built from 14 residues. Germline lookup yields CDR1 MNHEY and CDR2 SMNVEV (reference sequence). V was trimmed by 2 bases and J by 5 bases, leaving 10 bases between them. The CDR3 loop is CASSLQGRDQPQHF. CDR3 bases: TGTGCCAGCAGTTTACAGGGTAGGGATCAGCCCCAGCATTTT.

This clonotype was seen a handful of times. The rearrangement joins TRBV5-1 to TRBJ2-3; TRBD2 aligns across 10 bases. This CDR3 has 17 residues. Germline-derived CDR1 and CDR2 are SGHRS and YFSETQ. V lost 0 bases and J lost 4; bases outside the gene matches: 8. CDR3 amino acids: CASSLEIASGGADTQYF. The CDR3 DNA sequence: TGCGCCAGCAGCTTGGAGATCGCTAGCGGGGGTGCAGATACGCAGTATTTT.

This clonotype was seen many times. J is TRBJ2-6 and V is TRBV7-2; the D is unclear. From germline, CDR1 is SGHTA and CDR2 FQGNSA. The CDR3 runs 13 residues. The V gene lost 6 bases and the J gene lost 3 bases, with 6 bases spanning the gap. The CDR3 DNA reads TGTGCCAGCAGAATGGGTGGGGCCAACGTCCTGACTTTC. The encoded protein is CASRMGGANVLTF. Combining the CDR3 with reference TRBV7-2 and TRBJ2-6 gives the whole variable domain GAGVSQSPSNKVTEKGKDVELRCDPISGHTALYWYRQSLGQGLEFLIYFQGNSAPDKSGLPSDRFSAERTGGSVSTLTIQRTQQEDSAVYLCASRMGGANVLTFGAGSRLTVL.

The chain has TRBV28 and TRBJ2-7; TRBD1 aligns across 8 bases. The CDR3 has 14 amino acids. CDR1 MDHEN and CDR2 SYDVKM come from the germline V gene. J was trimmed by 10 bases and V by 5 bases; bases with no gene match: 13. CDR3 nucleotide sequence: TGTGCCAGCAGTCCGGACCGAAACCAGGGGGCTCAGTACTTC. This encodes CASSPDRNQGAQYF.

V gene TRBV10-3 combines with J gene TRBJ2-1; the match to TRBD1 covers 10 bases. Germline V gene data show CDR1 as ENHRY and CDR2 as SYGVKD. The CDR3 sequence is 15 residues long. V shed 4 bases, J shed 6 bases, and the junction held 6 bases outside the gene matches. CDR3 residues: CAISAWDRGANEQFF. CDR3 bases: TGTGCCATCAGTGCCTGGGACAGGGGAGCCAATGAGCAGTTCTTC.

The J gene is TRBJ1-2, the V gene TRBV7-2; 11 bases fit TRBD1. The CDR3 is 14 residues long. Germline CDR1 is SGHTA and CDR2 is FQGNSA. The V segment lost 5 bases and the J segment 10 bases; nucleotides outside the gene matches: 9. The CDR3 nucleotides are TGTGCCAGCAGCCCTACCGGGACAGGGGGTACCTACACCTTC. This gives the protein CASSPTGTGGTYTF.

There are a few counts of this clonotype. This rearrangement joins TRBV10-3 to TRBJ2-5, with 8 bases that match TRBD2. The CDR3 consists of 13 residues. Germline V gene lookup returns CDR1 ENHRY and CDR2 SYGVKD. J lost 5 bases, V lost 6 bases, and 5 bases had no gene match. The CDR3 DNA reads as TGTGCCATCAGCCAGGGGACTAGGGAGACCCAGTACTTC. Residues: CAISQGTRETQYF.

This clonotype was detected ten times or more. The chain employs TRBV10-3 and TRBJ2-3, with 14 bases fitting TRBD2. The CDR3 totals 18 residues. Germline CDR1 reads ENHRY; CDR2 reads SYGVKD. V dropped 3 bases and J dropped 4; count of bases not matched to a gene: 9. CDR3 in DNA: TGTGCCATCAGTGACCCACTGACTAGCGGGGGGGCGGCAGATACGCAGTATTTT. Translated: CAISDPLTSGGAADTQYF.

This clonotype has ten or more counts. The chain joins TRBV29-1 to TRBJ2-7; D might be TRBD1 (5 bases). Trimming took off 6 bases at V and 6 bases at J, with 12 bases between the two ends. The CDR3 consists of 11 residues. CDR1 and CDR2 from the germline V gene are SQVTM and ANQGSEA. The CDR3 spells CSVLARGEQYF. The CDR3 DNA reads TGCAGCGTGTTAGCAAGGGGCGAGCAGTACTTC.

In its sample, this clonotype was seen many times. The genes are TRBV12-3 or TRBV12-4 and TRBJ2-1; D gene unclear. Trimming removed 2 bases at V and 4 bases at J, with 12 bases between. The CDR3 contains 15 residues. CDR3: CASSLLGQRYNEQFF. The CDR3 DNA reads as TGTGCCAGCAGTTTACTTGGGCAACGGTACAATGAGCAGTTCTTC.

There are a few counts of this clonotype. The chain links TRBV20-1 to TRBJ2-3, with 7 bases that match TRBD2. V was clipped by 0 bases and J by 2 bases; unmatched bases: 5. Germline assignment: CDR1 DFQATT and CDR2 SNEGSKA (reference sequence). This CDR3 region has 15 residues. CDR3 sequence (DNA): TGCAGTGCTAGAGAGGGAAGCGGGGACACAGATACGCAGTATTTT. This codes for CSAREGSGDTDTQYF.

A few counts support this clonotype. The chain links TRBV12-3 or TRBV12-4 to TRBJ2-2; weak D call: TRBD1 (6 bases). The CDR3 has 15 residues. The V and J ends lost 0 bases and 7 bases respectively, with 12 bases between them. CDR3 residues: CASSLAVGASGELFF. The CDR3 DNA follows: TGTGCCAGCAGTTTAGCGGTGGGGGCGAGCGGGGAGCTGTTTTTT.

This clonotype came up a few times. This chain links TRBV9 with TRBJ2-5, with TRBD1 matching 9 bases. With V trimmed by 1 base and J by 6 bases, 19 bases remained unmatched. The V gene's germline CDR1 is SGDLS and CDR2 YYNGEE. The CDR3 consists of 19 residues. The DNA of the CDR3 is TGTGCCAGCAGCGTACACAGGGGGCGCAACAATATCCTTCAACAGACCCAGTACTTC. It codes for CASSVHRGRNNILQQTQYF.

This clonotype was observed at least ten times. CDR3 region: CSARERGMDTGELFF. CDR3 sequence (DNA): TGCAGTGCTAGAGAACGCGGGATGGACACCGGGGAGCTGTTTTTT. V is TRBV20-1 and J is TRBJ2-2, with D maybe TRBD2 (6 bases). The V gene's germline CDR1 is DFQATT and CDR2 SNEGSKA (reference sequence). V lost 0 bases to trimming and J lost 3 bases, with 11 bases between them. This CDR3 spans 15 amino acids.

The sample holds a few counts of this clonotype. In DNA form, the CDR3 reads TGTGCCAGCAGTTCCATAGCGGGGGTCGAGACCCAGTACTTC. Translation: CASSSIAGVETQYF. The chain joins TRBV28 to TRBJ2-5, with TRBD2 matching 9 bases. Germline V gene lookup returns CDR1 MDHEN and CDR2 SYDVKM. The CDR3 sequence is 14 residues long. Trimming removed 4 bases from V and 5 bases from J; junction bases left unmatched: 5.

This clonotype was counted ten times or more. The rearrangement uses TRBV28 and TRBJ1-2; 9 positions match TRBD1. The CDR3 spans 13 residues. Looked up from germline, CDR1 is MDHEN and CDR2 is SYDVKM. Unmatched junction bases numbered 2, after V lost 7 bases and J lost 2 bases. CDR3 bases: TGTGCCAGCACCGGGACAGGGAACTATGGCTACACCTTC. It translates to CASTGTGNYGYTF.

This clonotype has just a few counts. The V and J genes are TRBV20-1 and TRBJ2-1, with TRBD2 matching over 10 bases. The CDR3 extends over 15 amino acids. Trimming at V came to 5 bases and at J to 9 bases, leaving 13 bases not matched to a gene. Germline V CDR1 and CDR2: DFQATT, SNEGSKA (reference sequence). The CDR3: CSAPSMGLATSEQFF. The CDR3 coding sequence is TGCAGTGCTCCCTCGATGGGACTAGCGACCAGTGAGCAGTTCTTC.

The V gene is TRBV28, the J gene TRBJ2-7, with D unresolved. Germline V gene data show CDR1 as MDHEN and CDR2 as SYDVKM. Trimming cost V 5 bases and J 0 bases, with 11 bases left between them. The CDR3 extends over 14 amino acids. The CDR3 DNA reads as TGTGCCAGCAGTGCAGCCCCCCCCTCCTACGAGCAGTACTTC. Protein product: CASSAAPPSYEQYF.

This clonotype was observed at least ten times. The V gene is TRBV6-4, the J gene TRBJ2-2; D is undetermined. V was cut by 0 bases and J by 8 bases, with 10 bases left in between. This CDR3 has 14 amino acids. CDR1 and CDR2 (germline): MRHNA, SNTAGT. In nucleotides, the CDR3 is TGTGCCAGCAGTGACTCCCCCCCGGAAGGGGAGCTGTTTTTT. It encodes CASSDSPPEGELFF.

The V and J genes are TRBV24-1 and TRBJ2-5, with no clear D. The length of the CDR3 is 13 residues. Germline CDR1 reads KGHDR; CDR2 reads SFDVKD. V lost 4 bases and J lost 2, with 7 bases in between. The CDR3 loop is CATSEGIQETQYF. The CDR3 DNA follows: TGTGCCACCAGTGAGGGCATACAAGAGACCCAGTACTTC.